A single sample gave rise to the 17 T cell receptor beta chains below, sequenced in a study of blood T cells in healthy people across ages. Using a J-beta primer mix together with a sample-barcoded 5' primer, a second PCR was run for roughly 7 to 11 cycles. TCRdb ran MiXCR on the 5' RACE reads and lists one entry per CDR3 protein. The sample carries 760,000 or so distinct CDR3 sequences, around 25% recorded once. The same data also went into a second study, on T cells of mothers and their children.

Sequencing used blood. The receptor set was obtained from a boy between 10 and 17 years old in good health.

This clonotype was detected only a few times. The gene calls are TRBV29-1 and TRBJ2-1; possible D gene TRBD2, 5 bases. CDR1 is SQVTM, CDR2 ANQGSEA, per germline. CDR3 length: 15 amino acids. V was clipped by 3 bases and J by 0 bases, with 12 bases between them. CDR3 sequence: CSVDGGPRSYNEQFF. CDR3 bases: TGCAGCGTTGATGGCGGGCCTCGCTCCTACAATGAGCAGTTCTTC.

This clonotype was detected a few times. The rearrangement links TRBV7-9 to TRBJ2-1; 11 bases match TRBD2. There are 16 residues in the CDR3. J lost 8 bases, V lost 0 bases, and 6 bases had no gene match. Looked up from germline, CDR1 is SEHNR and CDR2 is FQNEAQ (reference sequence). CDR3 sequence: CASSLATSGSIDEQFF. CDR3 in DNA: TGTGCCAGCAGCTTAGCTACTAGCGGGAGTATAGATGAGCAGTTCTTC.

This clonotype was seen only a few times. The chain is built from TRBV11-2 and TRBJ2-3; TRBD1 aligns across 7 bases. V lost 5 bases to trimming and J lost 3 bases; unmatched junction nucleotides: 17. Germline V gives CDR1 SGHAT, CDR2 FQNNGV. The CDR3 totals 18 residues. The CDR3 is CASSPPIGTALGTDTQYF. CDR3 DNA: TGTGCCAGCAGCCCCCCCATCGGGACAGCGCTCGGGACAGATACGCAGTATTTT.

In this sample, this clonotype turned up a few times. CDR3 residues: CASSLSQVNYGYTF. In DNA form, the CDR3 reads TGTGCCAGCAGCTTGTCCCAGGTGAACTATGGCTACACCTTC. The gene calls are TRBV11-2 and TRBJ1-2; no definite D call. The CDR3 loop spans 14 amino acids. Germline values: CDR1 SGHAT, CDR2 FQNNGV. V gave up 3 bases and J gave up 2 bases, with 10 bases separating them.

This clonotype was detected only a few times. This chain links TRBV25-1 with TRBJ1-1; no firm D call. Germline assignment: CDR1 MGHDK and CDR2 SYGVNS. V lost 2 bases, J lost 1 base, and 11 bases lay in between. The CDR3 sequence is 15 residues long. The CDR3, as DNA: TGTGCCAGCAGTGAAGGTGGGCTGAAGAACACTGAAGCTTTCTTT. Its protein is CASSEGGLKNTEAFF.

This clonotype was recorded a few times. The rearrangement joins TRBV18 to TRBJ1-2, with TRBD1 as a possible D gene (6 bases). Germline CDR1 reads KGHSH; CDR2 reads LQKENI. V was pared by 8 bases and J by 4 bases, with 17 bases between. The CDR3 sequence is 14 residues long. The CDR3 DNA sequence: TGTGCCAGCGGAGGTCGACAGGACGGCTATGGCTACACCTTC. Translation gives CASGGRQDGYGYTF.

The V and J genes are TRBV29-1 and TRBJ2-7, with 12 bases identical to TRBD1. The germline V gene encodes CDR1 SQVTM and CDR2 ANQGSEA. Germline trimming cut 5 bases from V and 3 bases from J; bases unmatched to any gene: 2. The CDR3 has 13 residues. The CDR3 here is CSVRDRGHYEQYF. CDR3 coding DNA: TGCAGCGTTCGGGACAGGGGGCACTACGAGCAGTACTTC.

The chain carries TRBV6-2 or TRBV6-3 and TRBJ2-2; no firm D call. V was cut by 8 bases and J by 1 base, with 8 bases left in between. This CDR3 comprises 13 residues. Germline assignment: CDR1 MNHEY and CDR2 SVGEGT. DNA of the CDR3: TGTGCCAGCGGCCTTAGGAACACCGGGGAGCTGTTTTTT. Encoded protein: CASGLRNTGELFF.

This chain joins TRBV5-1 and TRBJ1-2; unclear D gene. Germline V gene data show CDR1 as SGHRS and CDR2 as YFSETQ. The CDR3 spans 13 residues. Between the trimmed V and J ends, which lost 0 bases and 8 bases, there was a span of 11 bases. The CDR3 is CASSLEPRRGYTF. CDR3 coding DNA: TGCGCCAGCAGCTTGGAGCCGAGAAGAGGCTACACCTTC. The whole variable domain, remainder taken from reference TRBV5-1 and TRBJ1-2, is KAGVTQTPRYLIKTRGQQVTLSCSPISGHRSVSWYQQTPGQGLQFLFEYFSETQRNKGNFPGRFSGRQFSNSRSEMNVSTLELGDSALYLCASSLEPRRGYTFGSGTRLTVV.

The chain carries TRBV5-6 and TRBJ2-5; D unresolved. The DNA end is a closer match to TRBJ2-7, so the J assignment may be wrong. CDR1 SGHDT and CDR2 YYEEEE come from the germline V gene. CDR3 length equals 13 residues. The CDR3 here is CASSLVSVHEQYF. The CDR3 bases are TGTGCCAGCAGCCTTGTATCGGTTCACGAGCAGTACTTC.

This clonotype was detected only a few times. The chain links TRBV5-8 to TRBJ2-5, with D possibly TRBD1 on 6 matching bases. The CDR3 consists of 17 residues. Trimming removed 1 base at V and 2 bases at J, with 18 bases between. Germline V lookup: CDR1 SGHTS, CDR2 YDEGEE. CDR3 amino acids: CASSLRRGQVSQETQYF. CDR3 bases: TGTGCCAGCAGCTTGAGAAGGGGACAAGTTAGTCAAGAGACCCAGTACTTC.

This clonotype was recorded a few times. The junction and the germline gene differ at one end; a read error may be behind it. J is TRBJ2-5 and V is TRBV25-1, with D uncertain. There are 17 residues in the CDR3. Germline-derived CDR1 and CDR2 are MGHDK and SYGVNS. CDR3 residues: CASSEYFNRAARETQYF. The CDR3 DNA reads as TGCGCCAGCAGTGAATATTTCAACCGGGCAGCTCGAGAGACCCAGTACTTC.

The chain recombines TRBV7-9 with TRBJ2-7; D unclear. The V and J ends lost 5 bases and 7 bases respectively, with 18 bases between them. Germline V gene sequence: CDR1 SEHNR, CDR2 FQNEAQ (reference sequence). The CDR3 spans 14 residues. The CDR3 loop reads CASSPLSPLEEQYF. The CDR3 region has the DNA TGTGCCAGCAGCCCCCTCTCCCCCCTTGAGGAGCAGTACTTC.

This clonotype was observed a single time. The chain couples TRBV30 to TRBJ1-6; 8 nucleotides align to TRBD1. This CDR3 has 15 residues. Germline V gene sequence: CDR1 GTSNPN, CDR2 SVGIG (reference sequence). V lost 3 bases and J lost 5; bases outside the gene matches: 6. CDR3 sequence: CAWSAWTGHNSPLHF. The DNA for the CDR3 is TGTGCCTGGAGCGCCTGGACAGGGCATAATTCACCCCTCCACTTT.

The chain couples TRBV20-1 to TRBJ1-2; a weak D match, TRBD1 (6 bases). Germline V gives CDR1 DFQATT, CDR2 SNEGSKA (reference sequence). The CDR3 totals 17 residues. Between the trimmed V and J ends, which lost 3 bases and 2 bases, there was a span of 22 bases. The CDR3: CSASRRRGNIPNYGYTF. The CDR3 coding sequence is TGCAGTGCTAGTCGGCGCAGGGGAAACATACCGAACTATGGCTACACCTTC.

V gene TRBV5-1 combines with J gene TRBJ2-5; D might be TRBD1 (5 bases). CDR1 is SGHRS, CDR2 YFSETQ, per germline. The CDR3 spans 14 residues. Trimming took 4 bases from V and 3 from J, leaving 13 bases between them. CDR3 in amino acids: CASSHQGGEETQYF. The DNA of the CDR3 is TGCGCCAGCAGCCATCAGGGTGGGGAAGAGACCCAGTACTTC.

This chain connects TRBV7-9 to TRBJ1-2; D is unclear. CDR3 length: 12 residues. With 5 bases removed from V and 8 bases from J, the gap between germline ends came to 12 bases. Per germline, CDR1 SEHNR and CDR2 FQNEAQ (reference sequence). The CDR3 protein is CASSQIKEGYTF. In DNA form, the CDR3 reads TGTGCCAGCAGCCAAATAAAAGAGGGCTACACCTTC.